A single TCR beta chain is shown here with its context. The data were taken from a study of blood T cell repertoires in COVID-19. All enrollees were roughly 18 to 100 years old and from roughly 22 US areas. Germline assignment: CDR1 MNHNY and CDR2 SVGAGI (reference sequence). The CDR3 runs to 13 residues. V shed 2 bases and J shed 4 bases, with 8 bases lying between them. Assay: immunoSEQ multiplex PCR; the TCRdb copy retains only in-frame clones and omits some. The table records 200,000 to 250,000 clones, 83% of them present only once. Sequencing input: PBMCs or T cells enriched from blood (not recorded which). This TCR came from a middle-aged woman who had been exposed to COVID-19. The V call is TRBV6-6, the J call TRBJ1-2; D gene uncertain. The DNA of the CDR3 is TGTGCCAGCAGTTACGGCGGAGTCTATGGCTACACCTTC. This gives the protein CASSYGGVYGYTF.